The rows below give T cell receptor beta chains drawn from one sample of a study of T-cell memory formation after mild COVID-19. TCRdb reanalysed the 5' RACE reads using MiXCR and keeps one entry per CDR3 protein. The sample lists 550,000 to 700,000 distinct CDR3 sequences, approximately 19% occurring once. Sequencing was performed on PBMCs or a T cell subset sorted from them (not recorded which). These receptors all come from an adult woman who had mild COVID-19 (a few samples of this study predate the infection). Cell type and time point are not known. Each CDR3 is given with its conserved first and last residue. D genes are given only for firm matches. Rows may omit the clone size; those that give it use once, few, many or a size class.

v_call: TRBV6-2/TRBV6-3
clone_size: NA
j_call: TRBJ2-5
d_call: TRBD2
cdr3_nt: TGTGCCAGCAGCTCACTAGCGGTAGAGACCCAGTACTTC
cdr3_aa: CASSSLAVETQYF

v_call: TRBV6-5
clone_size: few
j_call: TRBJ2-7
d_call: NA
cdr3_nt: TGTGCCAGCAGTTACTCGGACCGGACCTACGAGCAGTACTTC
cdr3_aa: CASSYSDRTYEQYF

v_call: TRBV6-6
clone_size: many
j_call: TRBJ2-1
d_call: TRBD1
cdr3_nt: TGTGCCAGCAGACTCCGACAGGGGGGACGGGACAATGAGCAGTTCTTC
cdr3_aa: CASRLRQGGRDNEQFF

v_call: TRBV5-1
clone_size: NA
j_call: TRBJ2-5
d_call: TRBD1
cdr3_nt: TGCGCCAGCAGCATAGACGGGACAGCCGAAGAGACCCAGTACTTC
cdr3_aa: CASSIDGTAEETQYF

v_call: TRBV5-1
clone_size: NA
j_call: TRBJ2-7
d_call: NA
cdr3_nt: TGCGCCAGCAGCTTGGCATCTAACAGGGTCTACGAGCAGTACTTC
cdr3_aa: CASSLASNRVYEQYF

v_call: TRBV30
clone_size: few
j_call: TRBJ1-1
d_call: NA
cdr3_nt: TGTGCCTGGAACCCCTGGGGGGGGACTGAAGCTTTCTTT
cdr3_aa: CAWNPWGGTEAFF

v_call: TRBV9
clone_size: NA
j_call: TRBJ2-7
d_call: TRBD1
cdr3_nt: TGTGCCAGCAGCGTAGGCGGACAGGACGGCTCCTACGAGCAGTACTTC
cdr3_aa: CASSVGGQDGSYEQYF

v_call: TRBV7-2
clone_size: few
j_call: TRBJ2-7
d_call: TRBD2
cdr3_nt: TGTGCCAGCAGCGCAAAGTGGGCTAGCGGGCTTTACGAGCAGTACTTC
cdr3_aa: CASSAKWASGLYEQYF

v_call: TRBV20-1
clone_size: NA
j_call: TRBJ2-2
d_call: TRBD2
cdr3_nt: TGCAGTGCTAGCGAAGGGGGTACTAGCGGGAGAGGCGGGGAGCTGTTTTTT
cdr3_aa: CSASEGGTSGRGGELFF

v_call: TRBV5-1
clone_size: once
j_call: TRBJ2-2
d_call: TRBD1
cdr3_nt: TGCGCCAGCAGCTCGATGACAGGGGACACCGGGGAGCTGTTTTTT
cdr3_aa: CASSSMTGDTGELFF

v_call: TRBV20-1
clone_size: few
j_call: TRBJ1-2
d_call: NA
cdr3_nt: TGCAGTGCTAGAGATGGCAGGGATGGCTACACCTTC
cdr3_aa: CSARDGRDGYTF

v_call: TRBV12-3/TRBV12-4
clone_size: few
j_call: TRBJ1-4
d_call: NA
cdr3_nt: TGTGCCAGCAGTTTGGTACAGGCAACTAATGAAAAACTGTTTTTT
cdr3_aa: CASSLVQATNEKLFF

v_call: TRBV29-1
clone_size: NA
j_call: TRBJ2-1
d_call: NA
cdr3_nt: TGCAGCGCCTCCTGGGGGTCCTACAATGAGCAGTTCTTC
cdr3_aa: CSASWGSYNEQFF

v_call: TRBV29-1
clone_size: NA
j_call: TRBJ2-7
d_call: NA
cdr3_nt: TGCAGCGTTGAAGCTCCTGGACACGAGCAGTACTTC
cdr3_aa: CSVEAPGHEQYF

v_call: TRBV6-2/TRBV6-3
clone_size: once
j_call: TRBJ2-3
d_call: NA
cdr3_nt: TGTGCCAGCAGTTACCCAGGGAGCACAGATACGCAGTATTTT
cdr3_aa: CASSYPGSTDTQYF

v_call: TRBV4-2
clone_size: NA
j_call: TRBJ2-5
d_call: NA
cdr3_nt: TGTGCCAGCAGCCAAGCCAGCGGGACACAAGAGACCCAGTACTTC
cdr3_aa: CASSQASGTQETQYF

v_call: TRBV25-1
clone_size: NA
j_call: TRBJ2-1
d_call: NA
cdr3_nt: TGTGGTTCGGAGGGCCAGCCCTATGAGCAGTTCTTC
cdr3_aa: CGSEGQPYEQFF

v_call: TRBV20-1
clone_size: few
j_call: TRBJ2-7
d_call: NA
cdr3_nt: TGCAGTGCTCAACTACGAAGCTCCTACGAGCAGTACTTC
cdr3_aa: CSAQLRSSYEQYF

v_call: TRBV7-2
clone_size: once
j_call: TRBJ1-5
d_call: NA
cdr3_nt: TGTGACAGCAGCTTAGGGCGGAACAATCAGCCCCAGCATTTT
cdr3_aa: CDSSLGRNNQPQHF

v_call: TRBV7-3
clone_size: many
j_call: TRBJ2-3
d_call: NA
cdr3_nt: TGTGCCAGCAGCTTCTTGGAGGGTACGCAGTATTTT
cdr3_aa: CASSFLEGTQYF

v_call: TRBV19
clone_size: few
j_call: TRBJ2-7
d_call: TRBD2
cdr3_nt: TGTGCCAGTAGTACGTACGTGGCGGGAGCCGAGCAGTACTTC
cdr3_aa: CASSTYVAGAEQYF